Below are 16 T cell receptor beta chains sequenced from a single sample in a study of T cell responses to AZD1222 COVID-19 vaccine (dated by TCRdb to the early 2020s). This specimen's time point label, per the study, means: about 28 days (+/-7) after the second vaccine dose. The protocol used for the library was the immunoSEQ multiplex PCR assay. What TCRdb holds here is the immuneACCESS table cut down to in-frame rearrangements. Part of the clones is not present; checked against another copy, under half of the missing clones reflect an unresolved V gene, and the others are unexplained. This sample lists about 140,000 clones; more than 85% were detected once. Of the sample, approximately 4% falls within the top ten clones. Material: peripheral blood, obtained 28 days after the second AZD1222 dose. The source is an adult who received the AZD1222 COVID-19 vaccine.

The sample holds a few counts of this clone. The CDR3 is CASSPIEGDYGYTF. In DNA, the CDR3 is TGCGCCAGCAGCCCCATAGAGGGGGACTATGGCTACACCTTC. This chain joins TRBV5-1 and TRBJ1-2, with D perhaps matching TRBD1 (6 bases). The germline V and J ends were trimmed by 4 bases and 3 bases, with 13 bases remaining between them. Germline values: CDR1 SGHRS, CDR2 YFSETQ. The CDR3 length is 14 residues.

This clone was observed once. This sequence joins TRBV4-1 and TRBJ2-5; TRBD2 is a possible D gene (6 bases). Germline V gene sequence: CDR1 MGHRA, CDR2 YSYEKL. The CDR3 runs 14 residues. Trimming left V 0 bases short and J 3 bases short, with 8 bases between. Here the CDR3 DNA reads TGCGCCAGCAGCCAAGAGCGGGGTAAAGAGACCCAGTACTTC. It yields the protein CASSQERGKETQYF.

The gene calls are TRBV6-1 and TRBJ2-1; no firm D call. CDR1 is MNHNS and CDR2 is SASEGT in the germline V gene. Between the trimmed V and J ends, which lost 1 base and 3 bases, there was a span of 10 bases. The CDR3 length is 15 residues. CDR3 bases: TGTGCCAGCAGTGAAGTGTATCCCGGCTACAATGAGCAGTTCTTC. Residues: CASSEVYPGYNEQFF.

The rearrangement uses TRBV4-2 and TRBJ1-1; 9 positions match TRBD1. V lost 0 bases, J lost 5 bases, and 7 bases stayed unmatched. The CDR3 runs to 16 residues. In germline, CDR1 is LGHNA, CDR2 YNFKEQ. The CDR3 coding sequence is TGTGCCAGCAGCCAAGATGAGAACAGGGGGCAAACTGAAGCTTTCTTT. Its translation: CASSQDENRGQTEAFF.

J is TRBJ1-6 and V is TRBV18; D is undetermined. Germline values: CDR1 KGHSH, CDR2 LQKENI. The V end lost 3 bases, the J end lost 8 bases, and 17 bases lay between the germline ends. This CDR3 contains 16 residues. CDR3 region: CASSPLDAQLHSPLHF. Written as DNA, the CDR3 is TGTGCCAGCTCACCCCTGGACGCCCAGCTTCATTCACCCCTCCACTTT.

This sequence joins TRBV27 and TRBJ1-2; 8 bases are a match to TRBD1. The CDR3 has 14 residues. After removal of 5 bases from V and 8 bases from J, the junction contained 10 bases not matched to a gene. Germline loops: CDR1 MNHEY, CDR2 SMNVEV (reference sequence). In DNA form, the CDR3 reads TGTGCCAGCAGTGCCGCCGGGACAGGCCTGGGCTACACCTTC. Translating it yields CASSAAGTGLGYTF.

V and J are TRBV19 and TRBJ2-3; D not certain. V was trimmed by 3 bases and J by 4 bases, leaving 14 bases between them. Germline loops: CDR1 LNHDA, CDR2 SQIVND (reference sequence). The CDR3 spans 15 residues. This chain's CDR3 is CASSIWPPGADTQYF. CDR3 bases: TGTGCCAGTAGTATTTGGCCTCCAGGCGCAGATACGCAGTATTTT.

The chain carries TRBV2 and TRBJ1-4; D not resolved. Germline CDR1 SNHLY, CDR2 FYNNEI. The V gene lost 5 bases and the J gene lost 8 bases, with 12 bases spanning the gap. The CDR3 extends over 13 amino acids. The CDR3 sequence: CASSLLKWEKLFF. As DNA, the CDR3 is TGTGCCAGCAGTCTCCTGAAATGGGAAAAACTGTTTTTT.

The chain links TRBV7-2 to TRBJ2-1; TRBD1 matches at 9 bases. The CDR3 is made up of 16 amino acids. CDR1 and CDR2 (germline): SGHTA, FQGNSA. Here the CDR3 DNA reads TGTGCATCAGGGACAGGGTCGACTCATGTACACAATGAGCAGTTCTTC. Protein product: CASGTGSTHVHNEQFF.

The V and J genes are TRBV19 and TRBJ1-1; D gene unclear. The V and J ends lost 4 bases and 5 bases respectively, with 11 bases between them. The CDR3 is 13 amino acids. Germline loops: CDR1 LNHDA, CDR2 SQIVND (reference sequence). CDR3 nucleotides: TGTGCCAGTAGTACCACCCTGGGTACTGAAGCTTTCTTT. This encodes CASSTTLGTEAFF.

The V gene is TRBV19, the J gene TRBJ1-1, with D unresolved. CDR1 and CDR2 (germline): LNHDA, SQIVND (reference sequence). The CDR3 spans 15 residues. V was pared by 5 bases and J by 5 bases, with 18 bases between. The CDR3, as DNA: TGTGCCAGTAGTTCCCAGATTTCGGGTGGTACTGAAGCTTTCTTT. Protein: CASSSQISGGTEAFF. Filled out from reference TRBV19 and TRBJ1-1, the complete variable domain reads DGGITQSPKYLFRKEGQNVTLSCEQNLNHDAMYWYRQDPGQGLRLIYYSQIVNDFQKGDIAEGYSVSREKKESFPLTVTSAQKNPTAFYLCASSSQISGGTEAFFGQGTRLTVV.

This clone has more than one count but fewer than ten. The chain couples TRBV11-3 to TRBJ2-1; D is undetermined. The CDR3 has 15 amino acids. Trimming took off 5 bases at V and 4 bases at J, with 15 bases between the two ends. Germline V CDR1 and CDR2: SGHNT, YENEEA. CDR3 loop: CASSPRGARYNEQFF. The CDR3 DNA is TGTGCCAGCAGCCCGAGAGGTGCAAGATACAATGAGCAGTTCTTC.

J is TRBJ2-2 and V is TRBV7-2; 10 nucleotides agree with TRBD1. The V gene end was trimmed by 3 bases and the J gene end by 4 bases; junction bases not matched to a gene: 8. Looked up from germline, CDR1 is SGHTA and CDR2 is FQGNSA. There are 17 residues in the CDR3. The CDR3 sequence: CASSFNRDRGGTGELFF. The CDR3 DNA is TGTGCCAGCAGCTTCAACCGGGACAGGGGCGGCACCGGGGAGCTGTTTTTT.

This clone showed up just once. The J gene is TRBJ1-2, the V gene TRBV28; D call uncertain. Trimming took off 6 bases at V and 2 bases at J, with 13 bases between the two ends. The CDR3 spans 14 residues. Per germline, CDR1 MDHEN and CDR2 SYDVKM. This CDR3 is CASRTTWRNYGYTF. Here the CDR3 DNA reads TGTGCCAGCAGGACCACGTGGCGGAACTATGGCTACACCTTC.

The chain carries TRBV7-3 and TRBJ2-5; possibly TRBD2 for D (7 bases). The CDR3 extends over 13 amino acids. Trimming removed 6 bases from V and 5 bases from J, with 13 bases in between. Germline CDR1 reads SGHTA; CDR2 reads FQGTGA. The CDR3 region is CASSPGGRETQYF. The CDR3 coding sequence is TGTGCCAGCAGTCCGGGGGGCCGGGAGACCCAGTACTTC.

This rearrangement joins TRBV7-8 to TRBJ1-5; D gene ambiguous. V was clipped by 5 bases and J by 5 bases, with 16 bases between them. CDR1 and CDR2 (germline): SGHVS, FQNEAQ. The CDR3 has 15 amino acids. The CDR3: CASSLGRRRYQPQHF. DNA for the CDR3: TGTGCCAGCAGCCTAGGTCGACGGAGGTATCAGCCCCAGCATTTT.